The 19 T cell receptor beta chains in this list originate from one sample, sequenced in a study of T cell clones after liver transplantation. TCRdb's copy holds only in-frame clones and misses some; the assay was immunoSEQ multiplex PCR. The sample records 93,000 or so clones, 80% to 90% being singletons. The sample was CD4+ T cells from blood, taken approximately 50 months after liver transplant. Receptors originate from a human patient who received a liver transplant. The T cells may come from the graft donor.

This chain uses TRBV5-1 with TRBJ2-5, with D unresolved. The ends were cut back, 0 bases at V and 5 bases at J, with 8 bases in the middle. Looked up from germline, CDR1 is SGHRS and CDR2 is YFSETQ. CDR3 size: 13 residues. The CDR3 bases are TGCGCCAGCAGCTTGGCAATGGGGGAGACCCAGTACTTC. Encoded protein: CASSLAMGETQYF.

This chain connects TRBV6-5 to TRBJ2-2; 9 nucleotides line up with TRBD2. V gave up 4 bases and J gave up 5 bases; unmatched junction bases: 5. Germline V gives CDR1 MNHEY, CDR2 SVGAGI. CDR3 size: 15 residues. CDR3 residues: CASSSLAGRTGELFF. CDR3 coding DNA: TGTGCCAGCAGTTCGCTAGCGGGAAGGACCGGGGAGCTGTTTTTT.

This sequence joins TRBV19 and TRBJ1-2; unclear D gene. Per the germline V gene, CDR1 is LNHDA and CDR2 is SQIVND (reference sequence). This CDR3 has 16 residues. Trimming removed 4 bases from V and 4 bases from J, with 19 bases in between. The CDR3 is CASSSPEQRMIYGYTF. The DNA of the CDR3 is TGTGCCAGTAGTAGCCCTGAACAACGCATGATCTATGGCTACACCTTC.

The chain links TRBV7-3 to TRBJ2-5; 9 bases match TRBD2. Per the germline V gene, CDR1 is SGHTA and CDR2 is FQGTGA. Trimming took 2 bases from V and 5 from J; bases not matched to a gene: 6. The CDR3 is 15 residues long. The CDR3 nucleotides read TGTGCCAGCAGCTTAGCGGGAGGGCCTGGCGAGACCCAGTACTTC. It encodes CASSLAGGPGETQYF.

J is TRBJ2-7 and V is TRBV19, with unresolved D. This CDR3 contains 12 residues. In germline, CDR1 is LNHDA, CDR2 SQIVND (reference sequence). V was trimmed by 5 bases and J by 1 base, leaving 6 bases between them. Here the CDR3 reads CASSSGSYEQYF. The DNA of the CDR3 is TGTGCCAGTAGTTCGGGTTCCTACGAGCAGTACTTC.

This clone was seen only a few times. The J gene is TRBJ2-7, the V gene TRBV9; 7 bases line up with TRBD2. This CDR3 has 14 amino acids. Trimming removed 3 bases from V and 5 bases from J; junction bases left unmatched: 8. The V gene's germline CDR1 is SGDLS and CDR2 YYNGEE. The CDR3 here is CASSARTSVHEQYF. In DNA, the CDR3 is TGTGCCAGCAGCGCAAGGACTAGTGTCCACGAGCAGTACTTC.

CDR3 sequence (DNA): TGTGCCAGCAGCTTAGCTGGTGGCGGGACAAGAGAGTTCTTC. Translation: CASSLAGGGTREFF. The chain joins TRBV7-9 to TRBJ2-1; D may correspond to TRBD1 or TRBD2 (6 bases each). CDR3 length equals 14 residues. V lost 0 bases and J lost 14, with 17 bases in between. Germline-derived CDR1 and CDR2 are SEHNR and FQNEAQ (reference sequence). Combining the CDR3 with reference TRBV7-9 and TRBJ2-1 gives the whole variable domain DTGVSQNPRHKITKRGQNVTFRCDPISEHNRLYWYRQTLGQGPEFLTYFQNEAQLEKSRLLSDRFSAERPKGSFSTLEIQRTEQGDSAMYLCASSLAGGGTREFFGPGTRLTVL.

The chain links TRBV7-2 to TRBJ2-6, with unresolved D. From germline, CDR1 is SGHTA and CDR2 FQGNSA. The CDR3 is 14 residues long. V lost 8 bases and J lost 2, with 10 bases in between. CDR3 bases: TGTGCCAGCGGAAAAGCTGCTGGGGCCAACGTCCTGACTTTC. It codes for CASGKAAGANVLTF.

The chain couples TRBV2 to TRBJ2-4; D is tentatively TRBD1 or TRBD2 (5 bases each). The CDR3 has 18 amino acids. V lost 1 base to trimming and J lost 1 base, with 17 bases between them. The germline V gene encodes CDR1 SNHLY and CDR2 FYNNEI. The CDR3 is CASSEGGIKGTAKNIQYF. CDR3 nucleotide sequence: TGTGCCAGCAGTGAAGGAGGGATCAAGGGGACCGCCAAAAACATTCAGTACTTC.

This rearrangement joins TRBV7-9 to TRBJ2-5, with 7 bases aligning to TRBD2. The CDR3 runs 13 residues. V lost 5 bases, J lost 4 bases, and 4 bases stayed unmatched. Germline assignment: CDR1 SEHNR and CDR2 FQNEAQ (reference sequence). The CDR3 reads CASSRGRGETQYF. CDR3 bases: TGTGCCAGCAGCCGTGGGAGGGGAGAGACCCAGTACTTC.

V gene TRBV5-1 combines with J gene TRBJ2-7; D might be TRBD1 or TRBD2, each matching 7 bases. Per the germline V gene, CDR1 is SGHRS and CDR2 is YFSETQ. The V gene lost 3 bases and the J gene lost 4 bases, with 17 bases spanning the gap. CDR3 length: 15 amino acids. CDR3 protein: CASSSGGQLNYEQYF. The CDR3 region has the DNA TGCGCCAGCAGCTCGGGGGGACAGCTAAATTACGAGCAGTACTTC.

The genes are TRBV6-1 and TRBJ2-5; no reliable D call. The V and J ends lost 3 bases and 0 bases respectively, with 8 bases between them. Germline CDR1 is MNHNS and CDR2 is SASEGT. The CDR3 length is 14 residues. CDR3 nucleotides: TGTGCCAGCAGTGATTACAGCTACCAAGAGACCCAGTACTTC. Protein sequence: CASSDYSYQETQYF.

The chain couples TRBV15 to TRBJ2-5; D not certain. CDR1 and CDR2 from the germline V gene are LNHNV and YYDKDF (reference sequence). The CDR3 contains 14 residues. Trimming removed 5 bases at V and 7 bases at J, with 17 bases between. CDR3 in DNA: TGTGCCACCAGCCCCGCCCCCAGGATTGGGACCCAGTACTTC. Translated, it gives CATSPAPRIGTQYF.

This clone occurred once. The gene calls are TRBV28 and TRBJ1-4; 10 positions match TRBD1. The germline gives CDR1 MDHEN, CDR2 SYDVKM. This CDR3 is 15 amino acids long. After removal of 3 bases from V and 4 bases from J, the junction contained 2 bases not matched to a gene. The CDR3 DNA reads TGTGCCAGCAGTTTTGGGACAGGGGTTAATGAAAAACTGTTTTTT. Protein sequence: CASSFGTGVNEKLFF.

The chain joins TRBV30 to TRBJ2-4; weak D call: TRBD2 (7 bases). V was cut by 0 bases and J by 5 bases, with 11 bases left in between. CDR3 length: 14 amino acids. Looked up from germline, CDR1 is GTSNPN and CDR2 is SVGIG (reference sequence). This CDR3 is CAWSVAGAENIQYF. CDR3 in DNA: TGTGCCTGGAGTGTTGCGGGGGCGGAAAACATTCAGTACTTC. The variable domain in full, with the rest retrieved from reference TRBV30 and TRBJ2-4, is SQTIHQWPATLVQPVGSPLSLECTVEGTSNPNLYWYRQAAGRGLQLLFYSVGIGQISSEVPQNLSASRPQDRQFILSSKKLLLSDSGFYLCAWSVAGAENIQYFGAGTRLSVL.

The genes are TRBV19 and TRBJ1-1; tentative D call: TRBD1 (5 bases). V was clipped by 3 bases and J by 8 bases, with 10 bases between them. The CDR3 totals 12 residues. CDR1 and CDR2 (germline): LNHDA, SQIVND (reference sequence). CDR3 protein: CASSIWGREAFF. CDR3 nucleotide sequence: TGTGCCAGTAGTATTTGGGGGAGGGAAGCTTTCTTT.

The rearrangement joins TRBV7-9 to TRBJ1-1; D remains unclear. The CDR3 consists of 14 residues. Trimming removed 1 base at V and 4 bases at J, with 10 bases between. Germline V gene lookup returns CDR1 SEHNR and CDR2 FQNEAQ (reference sequence). The CDR3 region is CASSLVSGSTEAFF. The CDR3 DNA reads TGTGCCAGCAGCTTAGTGTCGGGGTCCACTGAAGCTTTCTTT. Drawing the rest from reference TRBV7-9 and TRBJ1-1, the complete variable domain is DTGVSQNPRHKITKRGQNVTFRCDPISEHNRLYWYRQTLGQGPEFLTYFQNEAQLEKSRLLSDRFSAERPKGSFSTLEIQRTEQGDSAMYLCASSLVSGSTEAFFGQGTRLTVV.

The rearrangement uses TRBV10-2 and TRBJ2-2; D could derive from TRBD1 or TRBD2 (5 bases each). Germline V gene data show CDR1 as WSHSY and CDR2 as SAAADI. V lost 3 bases and J lost 8, with 25 bases in between. This CDR3 comprises 18 residues. The CDR3, as DNA: TGCGCCAGCAGTGAAGAATGGCCGGGACGATTGTCAGGAGGGGAGCTGTTTTTT. Translation gives CASSEEWPGRLSGGELFF.

The rearrangement uses TRBV4-3 and TRBJ2-7; no clear D. There are 14 residues in the CDR3. Germline V lookup: CDR1 LGHNA, CDR2 YSLEER. The V end was cut by 1 base, the J end by 0 bases, with 7 bases between. Here the CDR3 DNA reads TGCGCCAGCAGCCAAGTCGCGGCCTCCTACGAGCAGTACTTC. Its protein product is CASSQVAASYEQYF.